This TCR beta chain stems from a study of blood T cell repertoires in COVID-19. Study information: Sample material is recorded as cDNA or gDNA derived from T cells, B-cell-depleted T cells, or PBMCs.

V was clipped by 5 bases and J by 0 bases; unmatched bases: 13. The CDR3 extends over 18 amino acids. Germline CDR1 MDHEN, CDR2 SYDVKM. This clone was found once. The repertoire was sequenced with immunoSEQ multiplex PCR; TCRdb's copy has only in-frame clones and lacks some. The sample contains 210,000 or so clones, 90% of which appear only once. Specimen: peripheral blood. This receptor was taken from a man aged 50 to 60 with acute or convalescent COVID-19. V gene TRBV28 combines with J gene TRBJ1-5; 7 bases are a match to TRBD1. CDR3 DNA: TGTGCCAGCAGTCTAAACCTTAAGACAGGGAGTAGCAATCAGCCCCAGCATTTT. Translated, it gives CASSLNLKTGSSNQPQHF.